Listed here is a single T cell receptor beta chain. Its antigen is unidentified. The ViraFEST assay expanded antigen-specific CD4+ T cells with viral peptide pools before sequencing. CD4+ T cells were isolated after approximately 10 days of culture. The person acquired a PCR-confirmed SARS-CoV-2 infection between March and December 2020. Replacing half the medium with IL-2 medium was done on days 3 and 7. Libraries were prepared by immunoSEQ multiplex PCR; TCRdb keeps only in-frame clonotypes and omits some of them. The sample lists under 25,000 clones; approximately 74% were seen once. The J segment lost 0 bases and the V segment lost 4 bases, leaving 5 bases of the junction unmatched. CDR1 is LNHDA, CDR2 SQIVND, per germline (reference sequence). This CDR3 has 15 residues. This record belongs to a study of vaccination effects on CD4 cells after COVID-19. Notes on the study in general: Marked contraction was observed in infection-induced and vaccine-induced clones late after vaccination.

The chain has TRBV19 and TRBJ1-2; 7 nucleotides match TRBD1. The sequences come from CD4+ T cells from PBMCs cultured with SARS-CoV-2 spike peptides, collected before COVID-19 vaccination. This receptor was identified in a human donor who had a prior SARS-CoV-2 infection. The CDR3 nucleotides read TGTGCCAGTAGTAGACGGGACAGCCCTAACTATGGCTACACCTTC. It encodes CASSRRDSPNYGYTF. Using reference TRBV19 and TRBJ1-2 for the parts outside the CDR3, the full variable domain is DGGITQSPKYLFRKEGQNVTLSCEQNLNHDAMYWYRQDPGQGLRLIYYSQIVNDFQKGDIAEGYSVSREKKESFPLTVTSAQKNPTAFYLCASSRRDSPNYGYTFGSGTRLTVV.